This T cell receptor beta chain was sequenced in a study of somatic mutations in cytotoxic T cells in rheumatoid arthritis. Sequencing used immunoSEQ multiplex PCR; TCRdb keeps in-frame clones, though not all of them. The sample lists under 20,000 clones; 80% were seen once. The CDR3 extends over 14 amino acids. The germline CDR1 and CDR2 sequences are SQVTM and ANQGSEA. Trimming shortened V by 7 bases and J by 8 bases, and 20 bases separated the two germline ends. The material sequenced was CD8+ T cells sorted from blood. The chain uses TRBV29-1 and TRBJ2-2; D perhaps matches TRBD2 (6 bases). This TCR was sampled from an adult with rheumatoid arthritis. CDR3 in DNA: TGCAGCGCGGAGGGATTCGAAAACAGGGGGGAGCTGTTTTTT. Amino acid sequence: CSAEGFENRGELFF.